This T cell receptor beta chain stems from a study of blood T cell repertoires in COVID-19. Study in general: The samples span acute and convalescent COVID-19 from the United States, Italy and Spain.

Original handling: Researchers report that nucleated cell counts were estimated from reference gene primer amplification. Only in-frame clones appear in the TCRdb table, and some are missing; sequencing was by immunoSEQ multiplex PCR. For V, J and clone size, that table is used; D and trimming come from the DNA. The table lists 250,000 to 400,000 clones, around 87% of them singletons, with approximately 5.3% in the top ten. The participants were between roughly 18 and 100 years old and came from under 25 US areas. Grouping used clinical history reported by participants in a survey and questionnaire. The CDR3 is 13 amino acids. V gave up 1 base and J gave up 7 bases; unmatched junction bases: 5. Germline V gives CDR1 SGDLS, CDR2 YYNGEE.

The sequenced sample consisted of PBMCs or T cells enriched from blood (not recorded which). This TCR derives from a woman aged 30 to 39 who had recovered from COVID-19. The chain recombines TRBV9 with TRBJ2-7, with 7 nucleotides matching TRBD1. The CDR3 bases are TGTGCCAGCAGCGTACAGGGGGTCGGGGAGCAGTACTTC. Translated: CASSVQGVGEQYF. Full variable domain (rest looked up from reference TRBV9 and TRBJ2-7): DSGVTQTPKHLITATGQRVTLRCSPRSGDLSVYWYQQSLDQGLQFLIQYYNGEERAKGNILERFSAQQFPDLHSELNLSSLELGDSALYFCASSVQGVGEQYFGPGTRLTVT.